The 6 T cell receptor beta chains listed next were all sequenced from one sample in a study of blood T cell repertoires in COVID-19. TCRdb's copy holds only in-frame clones and misses some; the assay was immunoSEQ multiplex PCR. The sample includes about 140,000 clones, about four fifths seen only once; the top ten take 1.5% to 2%. The sample taken for sequencing was PBMCs or T cells enriched from blood (not recorded which). These receptors originate from a woman aged 18 to 35 who had been exposed to COVID-19.

The rearrangement uses TRBV7-9 and TRBJ2-5; TRBD2 agrees at 14 bases. CDR1 SEHNR and CDR2 FQNEAQ come from the germline V gene (reference sequence). Trimming at V came to 4 bases and at J to 5 bases, leaving 6 bases not matched to a gene. CDR3 size: 16 residues. The chain's CDR3 is CASSSGLAGGSETQYF. CDR3 in DNA: TGTGCCAGCAGCTCTGGACTAGCGGGAGGCTCGGAGACCCAGTACTTC.

Comments on this clone: No conserved phenylalanine or tryptophan ends this CDR3, so it is likely a read error. The DNA is left out, because the CDR3 cannot be placed on it with certainty; the CDR3 is given as TCRdb lists it. CDR3 protein: CASSIYGQARIY. The chain links TRBV19 to TRBJ2-7; the table assigns TRBD1, which was not confirmed against the DNA. CDR1 is LNHDA and CDR2 is SQIVND in the germline V gene (reference sequence). The CDR3 is 12 residues long, counting both termini.

The rearrangement links TRBV14 to TRBJ2-7, with 10 bases aligning to TRBD2. The germline CDR1 and CDR2 sequences are SGHDN and FVKESK. The CDR3 loop spans 14 amino acids. J lost 6 bases, V lost 8 bases, and 10 bases had no gene match. CDR3 region: CASGLAGGLGEQYF. CDR3 coding DNA: TGTGCCAGCGGGTTAGCGGGAGGTCTCGGCGAGCAGTACTTC.

The chain recombines TRBV7-2 with TRBJ1-2; D possibly corresponds to TRBD1 (5 bases). The V gene's germline CDR1 is SGHTA and CDR2 FQGNSA. The length of the CDR3 is 15 residues. The V end was cut by 5 bases, the J end by 6 bases, with 19 bases between. In DNA, the CDR3 is TGTGCCAGCAGCCCGTATGGGTGGGGGGAGGATGGCTACACCTTC. Amino acids: CASSPYGWGEDGYTF.

CDR3 DNA sequence: TGTGCCTGGAGTGTACTATGGGAAGAGACCCAGTACTTC. As protein: CAWSVLWEETQYF. V and J are TRBV30 and TRBJ2-5, with D unclear. Germline CDR1 reads GTSNPN; CDR2 reads SVGIG (reference sequence). The CDR3 is made up of 13 amino acids. V gave up 0 bases and J gave up 3 bases, with 8 bases separating them.

The genes are TRBV28 and TRBJ1-1; the match to TRBD1 covers 7 bases. V was clipped by 7 bases and J by 0 bases; unmatched bases: 14. Per germline, CDR1 MDHEN and CDR2 SYDVKM. The CDR3 extends over 17 amino acids. In DNA, the CDR3 is TGTGCCAGCACGGTCCCGGGACAGACAAAATTGAACACTGAAGCTTTCTTT. Translation: CASTVPGQTKLNTEAFF.